This entry describes one T cell receptor beta chain. There are 15 residues in the CDR3. Between the trimmed V and J ends, which lost 1 base and 0 bases, there was a span of 7 bases. Looked up from germline, CDR1 is KGHSH and CDR2 is LQKENI. This specimen belongs to a study of blood T cell repertoires in COVID-19. Assay used: immunoSEQ multiplex PCR; TCRdb lists only in-frame clones, some missing. The repertoire holds around 75,000 clones, with 85% to 90% as singletons. The receptor was isolated from a man aged 45 to 65 with acute or convalescent COVID-19. The material sequenced was peripheral blood. The rearrangement links TRBV18 to TRBJ1-5, with no clear D. CDR3 DNA: TGTGCCAGCTCACCACTCGCAGGTAGCAATCAGCCCCAGCATTTT. Protein: CASSPLAGSNQPQHF.